This T cell receptor beta chain was identified in a study of graft-versus-host responses after intestinal transplantation. About this clone: What it binds is unknown.

CDR1 is KGHSH, CDR2 LQKENI, per germline. There are 14 residues in the CDR3. Trimming at V came to 6 bases and at J to 7 bases, leaving 9 bases not matched to a gene. Using immunoSEQ multiplex PCR, the repertoire was profiled, and TCRdb retains in-frame clones only, with some absent. The table shows around 49,000 clones, with more than 70% occurring only once. The receptor was isolated from a human donor who was the organ donor for an intestinal transplant. Specimen: unstimulated CD4+ T cells sorted from spleen or lymph node cells, collected before transplant. V gene TRBV18 combines with J gene TRBJ1-5; TRBD1 aligns across 7 bases. CDR3 nucleotide sequence: TGTGCCAGCTCGGGAGGACAGGAACGGCAGCCCCAGCATTTT. Its translation: CASSGGQERQPQHF.